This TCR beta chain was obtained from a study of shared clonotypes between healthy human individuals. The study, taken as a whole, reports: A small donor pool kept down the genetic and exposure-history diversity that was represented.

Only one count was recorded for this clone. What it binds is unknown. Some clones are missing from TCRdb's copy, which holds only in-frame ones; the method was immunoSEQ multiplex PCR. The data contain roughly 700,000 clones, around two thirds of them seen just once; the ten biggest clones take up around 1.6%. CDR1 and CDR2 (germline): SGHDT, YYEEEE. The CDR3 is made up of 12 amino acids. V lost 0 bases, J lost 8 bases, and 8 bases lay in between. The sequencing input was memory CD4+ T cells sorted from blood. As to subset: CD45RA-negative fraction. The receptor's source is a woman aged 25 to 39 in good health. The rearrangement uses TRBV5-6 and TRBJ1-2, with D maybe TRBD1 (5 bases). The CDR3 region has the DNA TGTGCCAGCAGCTTGGAGGACATAGGCTACACCTTC. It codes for CASSLEDIGYTF.